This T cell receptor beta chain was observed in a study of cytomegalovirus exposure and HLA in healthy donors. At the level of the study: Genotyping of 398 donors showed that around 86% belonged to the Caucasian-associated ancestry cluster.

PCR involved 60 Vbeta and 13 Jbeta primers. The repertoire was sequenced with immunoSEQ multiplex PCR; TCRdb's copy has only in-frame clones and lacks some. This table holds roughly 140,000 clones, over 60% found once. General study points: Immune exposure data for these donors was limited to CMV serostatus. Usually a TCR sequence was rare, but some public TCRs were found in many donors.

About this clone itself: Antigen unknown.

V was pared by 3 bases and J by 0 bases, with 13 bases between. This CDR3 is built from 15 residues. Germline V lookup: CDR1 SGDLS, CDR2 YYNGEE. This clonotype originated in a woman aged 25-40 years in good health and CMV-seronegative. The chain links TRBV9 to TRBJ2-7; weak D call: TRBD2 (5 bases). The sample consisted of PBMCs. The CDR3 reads CASSDLGASSYEQYF. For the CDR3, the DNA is TGTGCCAGCAGCGACCTGGGAGCGAGCTCCTACGAGCAGTACTTC.